This T cell receptor (beta chain) came from a study of chemoradiotherapy in HPV16-positive cancers. TCRdb's table, derived via immunoSEQ multiplex PCR, lists solely in-frame clones and lacks some. The profile shows 30,000 to 50,000 clones, more than 65% of them singletons. Germline CDR1 reads SGHAT; CDR2 reads FQNNGV. Trimming took 1 base from V and 9 from J, leaving 19 bases between them. This CDR3 is built from 15 residues. The chain recombines TRBV11-2 with TRBJ2-7; D gene ambiguous. The TCR originated in a human donor with HPV-associated anogenital cancer. The source was blood, collected from a patient who underwent chemoradiotherapy. The CDR3 loop is CASSLGQPVRAGQYF. Written as DNA, the CDR3 is TGTGCCAGCAGCTTAGGGCAGCCTGTTCGAGCAGGGCAGTACTTC. The complete variable domain, with remaining parts taken from reference TRBV11-2 and TRBJ2-7, reads EAGVAQSPRYKIIEKRQSVAFWCNPISGHATLYWYQQILGQGPKLLIQFQNNGVVDDSQLPKDRFSAERLKGVDSTLKIQPAKLEDSAVYLCASSLGQPVRAGQYFGPGTRLTVT.